This is a list of T cell receptor beta chains from one sample in a study of response to subunit inactivated influenza vaccine. TCRdb independently ran MiXCR on the RT-PCR reads; one entry per CDR3 protein. This sample yields 400,000 to 650,000 distinct CDR3 sequences, of which approximately 6.9% are seen a single time; around 13% belongs to the top ten. Sample: PBMCs from blood, taken roughly 24 months after vaccination. These receptors came from a man between 45 and 75 years old who received an inactivated influenza vaccine. Both conserved end residues are part of each CDR3. D genes are given only for firm matches. Rows give clone size only sometimes, using once, few, many, or a class for an expanded clone.

clone_size	d_call	v_call	j_call	cdr3_aa	cdr3_nt
few	.	TRBV12-3/TRBV12-4	TRBJ2-2	CASRRGRGGELFF	TGTGCCAGCAGGAGGGGTAGGGGCGGGGAGCTGTTTTTT
.	.	TRBV20-1	TRBJ2-3	CSGIGSGTGTDTQYF	TGCAGTGGAATCGGATCAGGGACGGGTACAGATACGCAGTATTTT
few	.	TRBV6-1	TRBJ1-5	CASRGFNQPQHF	TGTGCCAGCAGAGGGTTTAATCAGCCCCAGCATTTT
few	TRBD2	TRBV5-1	TRBJ2-1	CASSRRSGRYNEQFF	TGCGCCAGCAGCAGACGTAGCGGGAGATACAATGAGCAGTTCTTC
many	.	TRBV20-1	TRBJ2-4	CSARESHIQYF	TGCAGTGCTAGAGAGAGCCACATTCAGTACTTC
many	.	TRBV3-1	TRBJ2-3	CASSQDTIRPDTQYF	TGTGCCAGCAGCCAAGATACTATCAGACCAGATACGCAGTATTTT
many	.	TRBV19	TRBJ2-6	CASSTGRRTGANVLTF	TGTGCCAGTAGCACAGGCCGGCGGACTGGGGCCAACGTCCTGACTTTC
few	TRBD1	TRBV28	TRBJ1-1	CASRSGTGDTEAFF	TGTGCCAGCAGATCCGGGACAGGGGACACTGAAGCTTTCTTT
many	TRBD2	TRBV7-2	TRBJ2-1	CASSSKTSGGANEQFF	TGTGCCAGCAGCTCAAAGACTAGCGGGGGGGCCAATGAGCAGTTCTTC
few	TRBD2	TRBV7-2	TRBJ2-1	CASSLATSGVSSYNEQFF	TGTGCCAGCAGCTTAGCGACTAGCGGGGTTAGCTCCTACAATGAGCAGTTCTTC
few	.	TRBV5-1	TRBJ1-2	CASSLGGDSLNYGYTF	TGCGCCAGCAGCTTGGGCGGTGACAGCCTTAACTATGGCTACACCTTC
.	TRBD2	TRBV12-3/TRBV12-4	TRBJ2-2	CACSLERRLARWTGELFF	TGTGCCTGCAGTTTAGAGCGAAGACTAGCGAGATGGACCGGGGAGCTGTTTTTT
many	.	TRBV20-1	TRBJ2-2	CSARRGTADTGELFF	TGCAGTGCTAGACGGGGGACAGCCGACACCGGGGAGCTGTTTTTT
few	.	TRBV20-1	TRBJ1-4	CSARDTTQGMGKLFF	TGCAGTGCTAGAGATACAACCCAGGGAATGGGGAAACTGTTTTTT
.	.	TRBV5-1	TRBJ1-4	CASSLSGGGEKLFF	TGCGCCAGCAGCTTGTCCGGTGGTGGGGAAAAACTGTTTTTT
.	TRBD1	TRBV5-1	TRBJ1-6	CASRLKSTGGNSPLHF	TGCGCCAGCAGGCTAAAATCGACAGGGGGCAATTCTCCCCTCCACTTT
few	.	TRBV5-1	TRBJ2-2	CASSSNPTNTGELFF	TGCGCCAGCAGCTCAAACCCTACGAACACCGGGGAGCTGTTTTTT
.	.	TRBV27	TRBJ2-7	CASSLGGRLGEQYF	TGTGCCAGCAGTTTAGGGGGGCGCTTAGGCGAGCAGTACTTC
.	.	TRBV20-1	TRBJ1-4	CSIQGRNEKLFF	TGCAGTATACAGGGAAGAAATGAAAAACTGTTTTTT
.	.	TRBV23-1	TRBJ2-7	CASSKKFIKDIAYEQYF	TGCGCCAGCAGTAAAAAGTTTATTAAGGACATTGCCTACGAGCAGTACTTC
many	.	TRBV5-1	TRBJ2-1	CASSQSGPSYNEQFF	TGCGCCAGCAGCCAAAGCGGGCCCTCCTACAATGAGCAGTTCTTC
many	TRBD1	TRBV5-6	TRBJ1-2	CASSPGGTAYGYTF	TGTGCCAGCAGCCCTGGCGGGACAGCCTATGGCTACACCTTC
many	.	TRBV16	TRBJ2-7	CASSQSHEQYF	TGTGCCAGCAGCCAATCCCACGAGCAGTACTTC
many	.	TRBV4-1	TRBJ1-1	CASSQDVLGNTEAFF	TGCGCCAGCAGCCAAGATGTTTTGGGGAACACTGAAGCTTTCTTT
.	.	TRBV19	TRBJ2-7	CASSITRGDEQYF	TGTGCCAGTAGTATAACCAGGGGCGACGAGCAGTACTTC
many	TRBD1	TRBV12-3/TRBV12-4	TRBJ1-1	CASSRDRGQAFF	TGTGCCAGCAGTAGGGACAGGGGGCAAGCTTTCTTT
many	.	TRBV7-2	TRBJ1-2	CASSLDGSRKIYGYTF	TGTGCCAGCAGCTTAGACGGCTCCCGGAAGATATATGGCTACACCTTC
few	.	TRBV27	TRBJ2-2	CASSLYGGNTGELFF	TGTGCCAGCAGTTTATACGGGGGGAACACCGGGGAGCTGTTTTTT
.	TRBD1	TRBV7-3	TRBJ2-1	CASSFTGRTGSGEQFF	TGTGCCAGCAGCTTTACTGGTAGGACAGGGTCTGGGGAGCAGTTCTTC
.	.	TRBV12-3/TRBV12-4	TRBJ1-5	CASSFTGQGNQPQHF	TGTGCCAGCAGTTTTACCGGGCAGGGCAATCAGCCCCAGCATTTT